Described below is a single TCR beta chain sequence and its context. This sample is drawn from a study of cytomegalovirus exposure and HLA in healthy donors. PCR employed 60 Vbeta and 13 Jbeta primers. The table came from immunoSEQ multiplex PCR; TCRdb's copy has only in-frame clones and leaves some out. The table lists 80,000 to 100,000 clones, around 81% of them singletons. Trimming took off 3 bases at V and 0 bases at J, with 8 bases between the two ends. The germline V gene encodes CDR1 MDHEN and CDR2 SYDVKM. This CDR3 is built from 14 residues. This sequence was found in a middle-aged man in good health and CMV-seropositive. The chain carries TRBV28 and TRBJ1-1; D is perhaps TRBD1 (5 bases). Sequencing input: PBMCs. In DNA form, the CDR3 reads TGTGCCAGCAGTTTGAAGGGGCTGAACACTGAAGCTTTCTTT. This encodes CASSLKGLNTEAFF.